One sample yielded the 23 T cell receptor beta chains listed below, sequenced in a study. TCRdb reprocessed the 5' RACE reads via MiXCR and lists one record per CDR3 protein. The sample includes some 8,000 distinct CDR3 sequences, 40% to 65% of them seen just once. The sample was memory CD4+ T cells sorted from a lymph node. The sample's subset: memory CD4+ T cells, CD4+CD45RO+CD25-. The receptor set was obtained from a female donor with breast cancer.

The chain has TRBV11-2 and TRBJ2-7; 8 bases align to TRBD1. Trimming cost V 7 bases and J 7 bases; bases outside gene matches: 15. This CDR3 has 15 residues. Germline CDR1 and CDR2: SGHAT and FQNNGV. CDR3 coding DNA: TGTGCCAGCACCGGTTGGGAGACAGGGGTATTAGAGCAGTACTTC. The encoded protein is CASTGWETGVLEQYF.

V gene TRBV5-1 combines with J gene TRBJ1-1; 8 bases line up with TRBD1. V dropped 4 bases and J dropped 6; count of bases not matched to a gene: 5. From germline, CDR1 is SGHRS and CDR2 YFSETQ. The CDR3 has 13 amino acids. This CDR3 is CASSLGQGSEAFF. The CDR3 region has the DNA TGCGCCAGCAGCCTCGGACAGGGCTCTGAAGCTTTCTTT. Full variable domain (remainder filled in from reference TRBV5-1 and TRBJ1-1): KAGVTQTPRYLIKTRGQQVTLSCSPISGHRSVSWYQQTPGQGLQFLFEYFSETQRNKGNFPGRFSGRQFSNSRSEMNVSTLELGDSALYLCASSLGQGSEAFFGQGTRLTVV.

This clonotype occurred a few times. The chain combines TRBV6-6 with TRBJ1-5; 10 bases align to TRBD1. Germline CDR1 and CDR2: MNHNY and SVGAGI (reference sequence). After removal of 5 bases from V and 2 bases from J, the junction contained 3 bases not matched to a gene. This CDR3 contains 15 residues. CDR3 DNA sequence: TGTGCCAGCAGTCCCGGGACAGGGGGCAATCAGCCCCAGCATTTT. Its translation is CASSPGTGGNQPQHF.

This chain uses TRBV15 with TRBJ2-1; 8 nucleotides agree with TRBD2. CDR3 length: 17 amino acids. The V gene end was trimmed by 1 base and the J gene end by 5 bases; junction bases not matched to a gene: 10. The germline V gene encodes CDR1 LNHNV and CDR2 YYDKDF (reference sequence). CDR3 bases: TGTGCCACCAGCAGAGTGGGGAGCGGGAGTCGTGACAATGAGCAGTTCTTC. Translating gives CATSRVGSGSRDNEQFF.

V gene TRBV12-3 or TRBV12-4 combines with J gene TRBJ1-5; 9 nucleotides line up with TRBD1. V shed 6 bases, J shed 3 bases, and the junction held 9 bases outside the gene matches. The CDR3 runs to 16 residues. CDR3 sequence: CASRDADRGSNQPQHF. CDR3 DNA: TGTGCCAGCAGAGACGCGGACAGGGGCTCCAATCAGCCCCAGCATTTT.

The chain couples TRBV4-2 to TRBJ1-1; TRBD1 is a possible D gene (6 bases). Trimming removed 4 bases at V and 5 bases at J, with 23 bases between. The CDR3 sequence is 17 residues long. The V gene's germline CDR1 is LGHNA and CDR2 YNFKEQ. CDR3 nucleotide sequence: TGTGCCAGCAGCCGCACTTGGGGTCCGGGGGCCCATACTGAAGCTTTCTTT. Its protein product is CASSRTWGPGAHTEAFF.

This clonotype showed up just a few times. The chain couples TRBV7-7 to TRBJ1-4; D unclear. The CDR3 extends over 14 amino acids. The germline V gene has CDR1 SSHAT and CDR2 FNYEAQ (reference sequence). V lost 9 bases, J lost 1 base, and 12 bases lay in between. Written as DNA, the CDR3 is TGTGCCAGGGACTCGGGCGGAACTAATGAAAAACTGTTTTTT. It specifies CARDSGGTNEKLFF.

CDR3 nucleotides: TGTGCCAGCAGCTTGGTATGGGGCGAGCAGTACTTC. It is translated as CASSLVWGEQYF. V and J are TRBV5-6 and TRBJ2-7; no clear D gene. Per the germline V gene, CDR1 is SGHDT and CDR2 is YYEEEE. V was trimmed by 0 bases and J by 6 bases, leaving 7 bases between them. The CDR3 has 12 residues. The full variable domain, its missing parts supplied by reference TRBV5-6 and TRBJ2-7, is DAGVTQSPTHLIKTRGQQVTLRCSPKSGHDTVSWYQQALGQGPQFIFQYYEEEERQRGNFPDRFSGHQFPNYSSELNVNALLLGDSALYLCASSLVWGEQYFGPGTRLTVT.

The chain employs TRBV30 and TRBJ1-4, with 8 bases fitting TRBD1. The CDR3 is 15 residues long. Trimming removed 2 bases from V and 4 bases from J; junction bases left unmatched: 6. CDR1 and CDR2 from the germline V gene are GTSNPN and SVGIG (reference sequence). CDR3 protein: CAWSTGTGLNEKLFF. The CDR3 DNA sequence: TGTGCCTGGAGTACTGGGACAGGTCTTAATGAAAAACTGTTTTTT.

A word on this clonotype: This CDR3 is missing its conserved last phenylalanine or tryptophan, likely due to a read error. The chain uses TRBV4-3 and TRBJ2-1; D ambiguous. The CDR3 is 13 residues long. Germline CDR1 and CDR2: LGHNA and YSLEER. V was pared by 0 bases and J by 7 bases, with 7 bases between. This chain's CDR3 is CASSQEVRNEQFC. The CDR3 bases are TGCGCCAGCAGCCAAGAGGTCCGGAATGAGCAGTTCTGC.

This rearrangement joins TRBV20-1 to TRBJ2-5; perhaps TRBD2 as D (6 bases). The CDR3 spans 15 residues. V shed 2 bases and J shed 2 bases, with 15 bases lying between them. Germline CDR1 is DFQATT and CDR2 is SNEGSKA (reference sequence). As DNA, the CDR3 is TGCAGTGCTAGAACGTCTAGCGATCTACAAGAGACCCAGTACTTC. It yields the protein CSARTSSDLQETQYF.

The gene calls are TRBV20-1 and TRBJ1-1; the match to TRBD1 covers 8 bases. V shed 4 bases and J 4 bases; nucleotides not matched to a gene: 5. Germline V lookup: CDR1 DFQATT, CDR2 SNEGSKA (reference sequence). CDR3 length: 13 residues. The CDR3 sequence is CSATDRGGTEAFF. CDR3 nucleotides: TGCAGTGCTACAGACAGGGGAGGCACTGAAGCTTTCTTT.

The chain has TRBV7-2 and TRBJ2-5; D may be TRBD2 (6 bases). CDR3 length equals 16 residues. Germline V lookup: CDR1 SGHTA, CDR2 FQGNSA. The V gene lost 4 bases and the J gene lost 2 bases, with 17 bases spanning the gap. This CDR3 reads CASSSTSTSPQETQYF. The CDR3, as DNA: TGTGCCAGCAGCTCTACTAGCACATCCCCTCAAGAGACCCAGTACTTC. Full variable domain (rest looked up from reference TRBV7-2 and TRBJ2-5): GAGVSQSPSNKVTEKGKDVELRCDPISGHTALYWYRQSLGQGLEFLIYFQGNSAPDKSGLPSDRFSAERTGGSVSTLTIQRTQQEDSAVYLCASSSTSTSPQETQYFGPGTRLLVL.

This clonotype ranks as medium-sized. This chain uses TRBV20-1 with TRBJ1-2, with D possibly TRBD1 on 5 matching bases. Germline CDR1 DFQATT, CDR2 SNEGSKA (reference sequence). The CDR3 is 13 amino acids. V lost 5 bases, J lost 4 bases, and 14 bases lay in between. The CDR3 nucleotides read TGCAGTGCTGGGGGACCGCGAATCTATGGCTACACCTTC. Amino acid sequence: CSAGGPRIYGYTF.

CDR3 in amino acids: CASSQVNYGYTF. The CDR3, as DNA: TGCGCCAGCAGCCAAGTGAACTATGGCTACACCTTC. The rearrangement uses TRBV4-1 and TRBJ1-2, with D hard to call. The CDR3 spans 12 residues. Germline lookup yields CDR1 MGHRA and CDR2 YSYEKL. Trimming cost V 1 base and J 2 bases, with 2 bases left between them.

J is TRBJ2-3 and V is TRBV29-1; the match to TRBD2 covers 8 bases. The CDR3 runs 13 residues. Germline V gene data show CDR1 as SQVTM and CDR2 as ANQGSEA. Trimming removed 4 bases from V and 6 bases from J; junction bases left unmatched: 6. CDR3 region: CSVGGLAGDTQYF. CDR3 in DNA: TGCAGCGTTGGAGGACTAGCCGGTGATACGCAGTATTTT.

The chain recombines TRBV12-3 or TRBV12-4 with TRBJ1-1; D gene uncertain. V was pared by 2 bases and J by 6 bases, with 10 bases between. This CDR3 has 13 residues. CDR3 sequence (DNA): TGTGCCAGCAGTTTATCGGGGAAGGCTGAAGCTTTCTTT. This gives the protein CASSLSGKAEAFF.

This clonotype was counted between two and nine times. This sequence joins TRBV9 and TRBJ1-2, with a tentative D call TRBD1 (5 bases). Germline V gene lookup returns CDR1 SGDLS and CDR2 YYNGEE. Trimming pared 2 bases from V and 8 bases from J, leaving 19 bases between. CDR3 length equals 15 residues. CDR3 DNA sequence: TGTGCCAGCAGCGTTCCCGGGACTACAGGTGGAGGCTACACCTTC. It codes for CASSVPGTTGGGYTF.

The V and J genes are TRBV20-1 and TRBJ1-1, with D possibly TRBD1 on 5 matching bases. CDR3 size: 14 residues. CDR1 DFQATT and CDR2 SNEGSKA come from the germline V gene (reference sequence). V lost 3 bases to trimming and J lost 4 bases, with 15 bases between them. Here the CDR3 reads CSASPRARTTEAFF. CDR3 in DNA: TGCAGTGCTAGCCCCAGGGCGAGGACCACTGAAGCTTTCTTT.

The chain joins TRBV6-6 to TRBJ1-5, with unresolved D. CDR3 length: 16 residues. Germline-derived CDR1 and CDR2 are MNHNY and SVGAGI (reference sequence). The V gene lost 0 bases and the J gene lost 1 base, with 10 bases spanning the gap. CDR3 sequence (DNA): TGTGCCAGCAGTTACTCAACCAGGAGGAGCAATCAGCCCCAGCATTTT. Translating it yields CASSYSTRRSNQPQHF.

The V and J genes are TRBV18 and TRBJ2-5; possible D gene TRBD1, 6 bases. Germline V CDR1 and CDR2: KGHSH, LQKENI. The V and J ends lost 2 bases and 5 bases respectively, with 21 bases between them. The CDR3 is 17 residues long. DNA of the CDR3: TGTGCCAGCTCACCATCGACAGGTCGGTCGACGGAGGAGACCCAGTACTTC. Its translation: CASSPSTGRSTEETQYF. Drawing the rest from reference TRBV18 and TRBJ2-5, the complete variable domain is NAGVMQNPRHLVRRRGQEARLRCSPMKGHSHVYWYRQLPEEGLKFMVYLQKENIIDESGMPKERFSAEFPKEGPSILRIQQVVRGDSAAYFCASSPSTGRSTEETQYFGPGTRLLVL.

This clonotype was counted between two and nine times. CDR3 nucleotides: TGCGCCAGCAGCCAAGAAAGGGCTCCCCAAGAGACCCAGTACTTC. Translated: CASSQERAPQETQYF. V gene TRBV4-1 combines with J gene TRBJ2-5; D is unresolved. The CDR3 is 15 residues long. CDR1 and CDR2 (germline): MGHRA, YSYEKL. The germline V and J ends were trimmed by 0 bases and 1 base, with 9 bases remaining between them.

This rearrangement joins TRBV20-1 to TRBJ2-3, with 8 bases fitting TRBD2. This CDR3 is 15 amino acids long. Trimming cost V 3 bases and J 11 bases; bases outside gene matches: 16. CDR1 and CDR2 from the germline V gene are DFQATT and SNEGSKA (reference sequence). CDR3 sequence reads: CSARDRGGLDNEQYF. The CDR3 DNA reads as TGCAGTGCTAGGGATCGGGGGGGCTTAGACAATGAGCAGTATTTT.